This is a list of T cell receptor beta chains from one sample in a study of blood T cell repertoires in COVID-19. The method was immunoSEQ multiplex PCR; TCRdb's version includes in-frame clones alone and lacks a portion of them. The sample lists 50,000 to 55,000 clones; 86% were seen once. The specimen was peripheral blood. The receptors originated from an older man with acute or convalescent COVID-19. Both conserved end residues are part of each CDR3. Each record gives: D gene, clone size, V gene, CDR3 length, J gene, CDR3 DNA, CDR3 protein. A D gene is named only where the DNA matches it firmly. Where a row states a size, it is once, few, many or the class of an expanded clone; other rows omit it.

TRBD1	-	TRBV19	14	TRBJ1-2	TGTGCCAGTAGTATTGGGACAGGTGACTATGGCTACACCTTC	CASSIGTGDYGYTF
TRBD1	-	TRBV7-3	16	TRBJ1-2	TGTGCCAGCAGCTTAGGGGGGACAGGGGCCAACTATGGCTACACCTTC	CASSLGGTGANYGYTF
-	-	TRBV19	16	TRBJ1-1	TGTGCCAGTAGTATAGATCGAGGACACATGAACACTGAAGCTTTCTTT	CASSIDRGHMNTEAFF
-	few	TRBV11-2	15	TRBJ2-3	TGTGCCAGCAGCTTAGTGGCGGGGAGCACAGATACGCAGTATTTT	CASSLVAGSTDTQYF
TRBD2	-	TRBV4-3	18	TRBJ2-5	TGCGCCAGCAGCCAAGGTTCTAGCGGGGGGGCCGGAGGAGAGACCCAGTACTTC	CASSQGSSGGAGGETQYF
-	few	TRBV7-2	14	TRBJ2-5	TGTGCCAGCAGCTTAGCGGGGGCTCGAGAGACCCAGTACTTC	CASSLAGARETQYF
-	once	TRBV19	15	TRBJ1-3	TGTGCCAGTAGTCAGAAGCAGGGGACTGGAAACACCATATATTTT	CASSQKQGTGNTIYF
TRBD1	-	TRBV5-1	14	TRBJ1-2	TGCGCCAGCAGCTTCGGACAGGATGGAGGCGGCTACACCTTC	CASSFGQDGGGYTF
TRBD1	-	TRBV19	12	TRBJ1-2	TGTGCCAGTAAGATCGCAGGGGGTGGCTACACCTTC	CASKIAGGGYTF
-	-	TRBV11-3	13	TRBJ2-5	TGTGCCAGCAGCCGTCGGGGGCAAGAGACCCAGTACTTC	CASSRRGQETQYF